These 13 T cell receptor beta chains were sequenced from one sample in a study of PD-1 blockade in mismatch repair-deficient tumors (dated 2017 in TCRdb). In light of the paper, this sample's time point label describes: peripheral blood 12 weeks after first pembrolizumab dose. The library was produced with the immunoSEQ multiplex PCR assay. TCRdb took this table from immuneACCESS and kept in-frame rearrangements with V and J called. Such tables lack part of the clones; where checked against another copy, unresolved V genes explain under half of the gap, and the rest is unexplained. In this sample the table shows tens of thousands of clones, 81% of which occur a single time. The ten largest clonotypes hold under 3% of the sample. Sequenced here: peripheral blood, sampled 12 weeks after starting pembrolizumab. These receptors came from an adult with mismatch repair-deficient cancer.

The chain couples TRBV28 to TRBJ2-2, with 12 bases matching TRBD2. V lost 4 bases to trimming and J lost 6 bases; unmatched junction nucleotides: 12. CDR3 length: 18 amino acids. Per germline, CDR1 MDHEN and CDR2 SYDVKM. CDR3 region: CASSSHGLAGPRSGELFF. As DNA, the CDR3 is TGTGCCAGCAGTTCCCACGGACTAGCGGGACCACGGTCCGGGGAGCTGTTTTTT.

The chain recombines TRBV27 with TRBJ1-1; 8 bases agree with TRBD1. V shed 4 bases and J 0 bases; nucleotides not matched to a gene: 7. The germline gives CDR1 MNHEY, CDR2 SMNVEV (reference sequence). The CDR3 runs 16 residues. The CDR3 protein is CASSSPRTGMNTEAFF. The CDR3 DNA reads TGTGCCAGCAGTTCTCCGCGGACAGGGATGAACACTGAAGCTTTCTTT.

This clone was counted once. CDR3 coding DNA: TGTGCCAGCAGTTCTAGTGGGACAGTTAGCAATCAGCCCCAGCATTTT. Translated, it gives CASSSSGTVSNQPQHF. This sequence joins TRBV7-8 and TRBJ1-5; TRBD1 matches 7 bases. The CDR3 has 16 amino acids. V trimming: 6 bases; J trimming: 0 bases; junction bases outside the gene matches: 8. The germline gives CDR1 SGHVS, CDR2 FQNEAQ.

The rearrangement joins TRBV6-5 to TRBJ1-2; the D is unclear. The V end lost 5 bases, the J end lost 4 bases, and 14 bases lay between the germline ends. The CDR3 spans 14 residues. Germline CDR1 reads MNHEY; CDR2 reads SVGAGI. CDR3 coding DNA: TGTGCCAGCAGTCCTTCTGACTCTGGCTATGGCTACACCTTC. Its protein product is CASSPSDSGYGYTF.

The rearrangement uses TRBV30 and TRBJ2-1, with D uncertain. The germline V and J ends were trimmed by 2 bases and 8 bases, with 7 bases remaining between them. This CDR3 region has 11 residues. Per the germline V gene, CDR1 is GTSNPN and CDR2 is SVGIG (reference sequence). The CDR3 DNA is TGTGCCTGGAGTTCGAAAGATGAGCAGTTCTTC. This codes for CAWSSKDEQFF.

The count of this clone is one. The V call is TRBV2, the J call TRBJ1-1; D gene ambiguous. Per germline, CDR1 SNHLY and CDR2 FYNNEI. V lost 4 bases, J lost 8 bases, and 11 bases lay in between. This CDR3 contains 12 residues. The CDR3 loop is CASSGDVLEAFF. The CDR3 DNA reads TGTGCCAGCAGTGGCGACGTCCTCGAAGCTTTCTTT.

The CDR3 protein is CSGGQTNTGELFF. Here the CDR3 DNA reads TGCAGCGGCGGACAGACGAACACCGGGGAGCTGTTTTTT. This chain uses TRBV29-1 with TRBJ2-2, with a weak D call TRBD1 (6 bases). Trimming removed 7 bases from V and 0 bases from J, with 9 bases in between. Germline CDR1 and CDR2: SQVTM and ANQGSEA. The CDR3 runs 13 residues.

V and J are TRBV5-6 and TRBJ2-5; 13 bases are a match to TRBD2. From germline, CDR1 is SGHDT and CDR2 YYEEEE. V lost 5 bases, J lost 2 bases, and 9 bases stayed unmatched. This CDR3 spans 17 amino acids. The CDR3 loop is CASRLERGLAGQETQYF. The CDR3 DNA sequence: TGTGCCAGCAGATTAGAGAGGGGACTAGCGGGACAAGAGACCCAGTACTTC. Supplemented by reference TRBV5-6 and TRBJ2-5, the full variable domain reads DAGVTQSPTHLIKTRGQQVTLRCSPKSGHDTVSWYQQALGQGPQFIFQYYEEEERQRGNFPDRFSGHQFPNYSSELNVNALLLGDSALYLCASRLERGLAGQETQYFGPGTRLLVL.

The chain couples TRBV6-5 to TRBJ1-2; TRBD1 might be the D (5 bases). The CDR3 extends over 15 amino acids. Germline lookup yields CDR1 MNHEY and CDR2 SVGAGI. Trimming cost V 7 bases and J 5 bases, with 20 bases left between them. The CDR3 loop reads CASNMRGRTGYGYTF. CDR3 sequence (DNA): TGTGCCAGCAACATGAGGGGACGGACTGGTTATGGCTACACCTTC.

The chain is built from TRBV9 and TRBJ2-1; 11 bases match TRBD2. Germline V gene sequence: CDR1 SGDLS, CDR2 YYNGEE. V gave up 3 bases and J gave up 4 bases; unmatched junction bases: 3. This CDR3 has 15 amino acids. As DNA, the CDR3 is TGTGCCAGCAGCGCCGGGACTAGCGGTTACAATGAGCAGTTCTTC. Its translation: CASSAGTSGYNEQFF. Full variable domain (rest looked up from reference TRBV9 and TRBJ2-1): DSGVTQTPKHLITATGQRVTLRCSPRSGDLSVYWYQQSLDQGLQFLIQYYNGEERAKGNILERFSAQQFPDLHSELNLSSLELGDSALYFCASSAGTSGYNEQFFGPGTRLTVL.

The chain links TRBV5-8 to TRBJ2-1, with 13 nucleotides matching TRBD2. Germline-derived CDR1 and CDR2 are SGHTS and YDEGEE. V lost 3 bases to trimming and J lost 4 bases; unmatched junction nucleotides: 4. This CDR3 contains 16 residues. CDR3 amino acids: CASSWGLAGPYNEQFF. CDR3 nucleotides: TGTGCCAGCAGCTGGGGACTAGCGGGACCTTACAATGAGCAGTTCTTC. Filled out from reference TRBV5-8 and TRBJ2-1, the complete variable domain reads EAGVTQSPTHLIKTRGQQATLRCSPISGHTSVYWYQQALGLGLQFLLWYDEGEERNRGNFPPRFSGRQFPNYSSELNVNALELEDSALYLCASSWGLAGPYNEQFFGPGTRLTVL.

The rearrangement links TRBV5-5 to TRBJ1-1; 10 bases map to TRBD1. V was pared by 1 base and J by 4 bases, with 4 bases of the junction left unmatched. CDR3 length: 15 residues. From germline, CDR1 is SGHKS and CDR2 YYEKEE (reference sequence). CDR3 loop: CASSLLRQGATEAFF. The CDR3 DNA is TGTGCCAGCAGCTTGTTGCGACAGGGGGCCACTGAAGCTTTCTTT.

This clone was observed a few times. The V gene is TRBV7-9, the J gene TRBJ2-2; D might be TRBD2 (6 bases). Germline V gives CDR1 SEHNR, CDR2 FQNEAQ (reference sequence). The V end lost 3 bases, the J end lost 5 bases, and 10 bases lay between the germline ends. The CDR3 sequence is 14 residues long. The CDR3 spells CASSLGGVTGELFF. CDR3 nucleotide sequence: TGTGCCAGCAGCTTGGGGGGAGTAACCGGGGAGCTGTTTTTT.